This T cell receptor beta chain was observed in a study of PD-1 blockade in classical Hodgkin lymphoma. The study's findings and limits: By C4D1 there was a significant rise in CD4+ TCR diversity but not in CD8+ TCR diversity. Why repertoires differed is undefined; disease activity or prior therapy possibly contributed. Complete responders matched newly diagnosed patients in baseline diversity.

The V and J ends lost 3 bases and 5 bases respectively, with 17 bases between them. Germline V gene sequence: CDR1 SGHNT, CDR2 YYREEE (reference sequence). The length of the CDR3 is 15 residues. As regards this clone: Antigen specificity is unknown.

Produced via immunoSEQ multiplex PCR; TCRdb's table is partial and in-frame only. Of more than 12,000 clones in the sample, about 83% are singletons; the top ten hold 25%. Each patient relapsed following autologous stem cell transplantation, and prior brentuximab vedotin exposure differed. Under best response, outcomes were complete response, partial response or progressive disease. The clonotype was recovered from a human donor with classical Hodgkin lymphoma. The chain employs TRBV5-4 and TRBJ1-1; possible D gene TRBD1, 5 bases. The starting material was peripheral blood mononuclear cells (PBMCs), obtained before the second cycle of nivolumab. The CDR3 region is CASSSRTTVGTEAFF. In DNA form, the CDR3 reads TGTGCCAGCAGCTCTCGGACGACAGTCGGAACTGAAGCTTTCTTT.